The text below deals with one T cell receptor beta chain. This specimen comes from a study of T cells in Graves' hyperthyroidism and ophthalmopathy. This CDR3 comprises 17 residues. CDR1 and CDR2 (germline): SGHKS, YYEKEE (reference sequence). With V trimmed by 0 bases and J by 6 bases, 13 bases remained unmatched. Newly diagnosed patients aged 18 to 65 had hyperthyroidism of under 2 months' duration. It was uncontrolled infection, other autoimmune disease, pregnancy or lactation that excluded patients. Clinicians diagnosed patients from clinical symptoms, serum thyroxine and TRAb, thyroid ultrasound and orbital computed tomography. The CDR3 regions of TCR beta were amplified from RNA transcripts. First-round RT-PCR targeting the TCR CDR3 was performed with the HTBI primer set. One entry per CDR3 protein results from TCRdb running MiXCR on the multiplex PCR reads. This table has a few hundred thousand distinct CDR3 sequences, roughly 18% appearing once.

This chain uses TRBV5-5 with TRBJ1-2; TRBD1 aligns across 8 bases. Source material: blood. The source is a man aged 40-55 years with Graves' hyperthyroidism. The CDR3 here is CASSLAGVTGDSDGYTF. In nucleotides, the CDR3 is TGTGCCAGCAGCTTGGCCGGGGTGACAGGGGATAGCGATGGCTACACCTTC. The full variable domain, its missing parts supplied by reference TRBV5-5 and TRBJ1-2, is DAGVTQSPTHLIKTRGQQVTLRCSPISGHKSVSWYQQVLGQGPQFIFQYYEKEERGRGNFPDRFSARQFPNYSSELNVNALLLGDSALYLCASSLAGVTGDSDGYTFGSGTRLTVV.